Listed here is a single TCR beta chain. What this receptor recognizes is not known. Within one base of it there is no much larger clone, and no base qualities were kept. Measured from the cysteine to the phenylalanine, the CDR3 is 15 residues long. CDR3 DNA is the only sequence kept; it has 45 bases, read in frame from the first base. CDR1 is given as SGHNT and CDR2 as YYREEE, both from the germline V gene (reference sequence). V and J lose 0 bases and 7 bases, and a span of 16 bases separates them. Using the deep immunoSEQ assay, multiplex PCR amplified TCR CDR3 regions from genomic DNA. Extracted genomic DNA from each cell subset was spread evenly across all wells of several immunoSEQ 96-well plates, with each plate serving as a replicate. For sorted subsets, around 200 ng genomic DNA, equal to about 30,000 T cell genomes, was loaded into each replicate PCR. The purified libraries were quantified using a Qubit 3.0 fluorometer, sized with a Bioanalyzer 2100, and then quantified again using the KAPA Library Quantification kit. Every immunoSEQ 96-well plate was sequenced on a separate single-read 150-cycle Illumina NextSeq 550 flow cell. The source study handled its data this way. Because the immunoSEQ output included only junctional sequences and no quality scores, the filtering could not be the same as the filtering used for full-length reads. To assign V/J genes and CDR3, sequences were annotated using PyIR, a Python wrapper for IgBLAST v1.9, with IMGT germline references. Any read was removed if the V/J assignment was weak (E-value above 1e-6), the CDR3 was missing, or the read contained stop codons, out-of-frame junctions, or ambiguous translated residues. V3J clonotypes were defined as sequences sharing the same inferred V gene, J gene, and CDR3 amino acid sequence. The percentage overlap between two repertoires was calculated by dividing the number of shared unique clonotypes by the size of the smaller repertoire. Three approaches were used to assess repertoire richness: RTK rarefaction, the Chao1 estimator, and Recon v2.1 estimates of unobserved clonotypes. Generation probabilities for all TCRbeta clonotypes obtained by the gDNA method from a handful of donors were computed using OLGA. TCRdb took this table from immuneACCESS and kept in-frame rearrangements with V and J called. Such tables lack part of the clones; where checked against another copy, unresolved V genes explain under half of the gap, and the rest is unexplained. The V and J calls and the clone size are those of that table, but D and trimming were determined from the DNA. Within this sample are hundreds of thousands of clones, with 90% to 97% of them counted one time only. Approximately 0.06% of the sample lies in the top ten.

Healthy HIV-negative adults with no recently reported acute infections or vaccinations were included as donors. All donors were Caucasian adults living in Nashville, Tennessee, USA. CD4+ T cells were enriched by magnetic negative selection, after which naive cells were positively selected on CD45RA and the negative fraction was taken as the memory subset. After blood collection by leukapheresis, PBMCs were isolated using Ficoll-Histopaque density gradient centrifugation and then cryopreserved in the vapor phase of liquid nitrogen. Analytical flow cytometry was used to check the purity and quantity of each magnetically sorted T cell population. Genomic DNA was isolated from each sorted fraction and quantified by UV absorbance on a Nanodrop 2000c. This sample is drawn from a study of shared clonotypes between healthy human individuals (dated by TCRdb to 2019 to 2021). Some background on the complete study: A couple of women and a few men aged 18 to 49 years were included in the cohort. Leukapheresis yielded between about 0.94 and 9 billion PBMCs per donor. Libraries were prepared and TCR repertoires were sequenced by different laboratories using diverse techniques, in order to increase sequencing depth and limit assay-specific biases. Per donor, three plates each were used for CD4 naive and CD4 memory, two for CD8 naive, and one for CD8 memory. The study deeply sequenced blood TCR repertoires of roughly five healthy adults to estimate repertoire size and the extent of clonotype sharing between individuals. General conclusions and limits of the study: Sampling was limited to blood, and TCR repertoires in tissue likely differ from TCR repertoires in blood. Based on pairwise subsampling, the degree of clonotype sharing among donors was expected to be affected by sequencing depth. The genetic and exposure-history diversity represented was limited by the small number of donors. Higher generation probabilities were observed for clonotypes shared by all four sorted-subset donors than for non-shared clonotypes. Sharing across a few donors was observed for 4.5% to 6.5% of naive CD4, 3% to 4% of naive CD8, about 2.3% of memory CD4, and roughly 0.4% of memory CD8 clonotypes. Even with the large sequencing depth, rarefaction of the sorted-subset datasets indicated that sequencing was incomplete. Estimated clonotype richness was generally larger for naive than for memory subsets.

The specimen sequenced was naive CD4+ T cells sorted from blood. What this sample's cell subset or site label stands for: CD45RA+ positively selected. The sequence is built from TRBV5-4 and TRBJ1-1, with no reliable assignment of the D segment. The clonotype was recovered from a woman aged 25 to 39 in good health. The DNA sequence is as follows: TGTGCCAGCAGCTTGGGCGGGAATTCGGCGGGTGAAGCTTTCTTT. Its protein reads: CASSLGGNSAGEAFF. With the portions outside the CDR3 filled from the reference TRBV5-4 and TRBJ1-1 genes, the complete variable region becomes ETGVTQSPTHLIKTRGQQVTLRCSSQSGHNTVSWYQQALGQGPQFIFQYYREEENGRGNFPPRFSGLQFPNYSSELNVNALELDDSALYLCASSLGGNSAGEAFFGQGTRLTVV.